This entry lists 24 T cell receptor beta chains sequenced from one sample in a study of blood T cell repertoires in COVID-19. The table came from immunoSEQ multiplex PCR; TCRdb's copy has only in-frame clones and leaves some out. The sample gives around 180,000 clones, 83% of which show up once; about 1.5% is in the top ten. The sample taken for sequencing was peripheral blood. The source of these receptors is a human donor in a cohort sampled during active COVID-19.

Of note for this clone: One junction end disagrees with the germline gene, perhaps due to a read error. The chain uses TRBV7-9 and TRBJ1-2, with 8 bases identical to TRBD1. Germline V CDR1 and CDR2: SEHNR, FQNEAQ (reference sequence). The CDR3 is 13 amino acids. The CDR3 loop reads CLVGQGTNYGYTF. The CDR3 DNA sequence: TGCTTAGTTGGACAGGGAACTAACTATGGCTACACCTTC. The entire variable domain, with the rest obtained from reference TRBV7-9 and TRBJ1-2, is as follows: DTGVSQNPRHKITKRGQNVTFRCDPISEHNRLYWYRQTLGQGPEFLTYFQNEAQLEKSRLLSDRFSAERPKGSFSTLEIQRTEQGDSAMYLCLVGQGTNYGYTFGSGTRLTVV.

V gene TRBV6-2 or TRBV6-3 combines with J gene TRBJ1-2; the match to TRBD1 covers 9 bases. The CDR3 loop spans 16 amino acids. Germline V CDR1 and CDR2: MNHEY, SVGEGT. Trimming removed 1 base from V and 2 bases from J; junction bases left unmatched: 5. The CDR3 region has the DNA TGTGCCAGCAGTTACTTGGAAGGACAGGGGAACTATGGCTACACCTTC. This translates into CASSYLEGQGNYGYTF.

The CDR3 protein is CASSVGGRADTQYF. The CDR3 bases are TGTGCCAGCAGCGTAGGCGGGAGGGCAGATACGCAGTATTTT. The rearrangement links TRBV9 to TRBJ2-3; 9 nucleotides line up with TRBD2. CDR1 is SGDLS, CDR2 YYNGEE, per germline. The CDR3 spans 14 residues. Trimming cost V 0 bases and J 4 bases; bases outside gene matches: 0. Drawing the rest from reference TRBV9 and TRBJ2-3, the complete variable domain is DSGVTQTPKHLITATGQRVTLRCSPRSGDLSVYWYQQSLDQGLQFLIQYYNGEERAKGNILERFSAQQFPDLHSELNLSSLELGDSALYFCASSVGGRADTQYFGPGTRLTVL.

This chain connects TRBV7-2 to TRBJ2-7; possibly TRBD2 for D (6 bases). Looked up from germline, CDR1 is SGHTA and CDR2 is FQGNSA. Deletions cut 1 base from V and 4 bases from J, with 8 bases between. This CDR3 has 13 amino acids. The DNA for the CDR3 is TGTGCCAGCAGCTTAGGGACTACTTACGAGCAGTACTTC. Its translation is CASSLGTTYEQYF.

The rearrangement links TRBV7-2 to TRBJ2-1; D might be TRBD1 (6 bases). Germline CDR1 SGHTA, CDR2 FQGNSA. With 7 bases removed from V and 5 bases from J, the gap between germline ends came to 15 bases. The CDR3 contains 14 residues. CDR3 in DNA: TGTGCCAGCAAAGCAGGACAGACCAACAATGAGCAGTTCTTC. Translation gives CASKAGQTNNEQFF.

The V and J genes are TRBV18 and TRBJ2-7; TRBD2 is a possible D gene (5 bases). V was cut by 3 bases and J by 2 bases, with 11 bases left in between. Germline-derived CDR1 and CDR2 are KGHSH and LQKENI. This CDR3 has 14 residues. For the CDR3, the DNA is TGTGCCAGCTCACCTCGGGATGGGGCCTACGAGCAGTACTTC. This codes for CASSPRDGAYEQYF.

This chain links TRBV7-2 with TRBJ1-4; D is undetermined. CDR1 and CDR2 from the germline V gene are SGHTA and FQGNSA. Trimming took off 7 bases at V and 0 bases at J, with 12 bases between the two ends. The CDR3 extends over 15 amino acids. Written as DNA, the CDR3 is TGTGCCAGCACCTCGTATGGAGCAACTAATGAAAAACTGTTTTTT. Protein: CASTSYGATNEKLFF.

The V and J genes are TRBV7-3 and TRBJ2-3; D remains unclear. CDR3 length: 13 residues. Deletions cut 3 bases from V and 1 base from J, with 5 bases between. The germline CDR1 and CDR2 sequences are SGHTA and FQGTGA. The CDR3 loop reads CASSFIGTDTQYF. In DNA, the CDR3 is TGTGCCAGCAGCTTCATTGGCACAGATACGCAGTATTTT.

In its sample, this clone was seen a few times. The CDR3 loop reads CASSLVSENQPQHF. In DNA, the CDR3 is TGTGCCAGCAGCTTAGTCTCGGAGAATCAGCCCCAGCATTTT. The rearrangement joins TRBV7-2 to TRBJ1-5; D uncertain. CDR3 size: 14 residues. V was trimmed by 1 base and J by 4 bases, leaving 8 bases between them. In germline, CDR1 is SGHTA, CDR2 FQGNSA.

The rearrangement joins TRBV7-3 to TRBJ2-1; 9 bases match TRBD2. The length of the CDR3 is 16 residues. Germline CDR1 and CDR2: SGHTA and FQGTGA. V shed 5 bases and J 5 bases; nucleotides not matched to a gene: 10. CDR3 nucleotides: TGTGCCAGCAGCCAAGGAGGTAGCGGGAGCGACAATGAGCAGTTCTTC. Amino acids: CASSQGGSGSDNEQFF.

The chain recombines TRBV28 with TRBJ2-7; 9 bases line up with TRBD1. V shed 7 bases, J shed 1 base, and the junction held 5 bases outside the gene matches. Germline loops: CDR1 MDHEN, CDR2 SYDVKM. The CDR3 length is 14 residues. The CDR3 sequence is CASTTGGGSYEQYF. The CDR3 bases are TGTGCCAGCACCACAGGGGGCGGATCCTACGAGCAGTACTTC.

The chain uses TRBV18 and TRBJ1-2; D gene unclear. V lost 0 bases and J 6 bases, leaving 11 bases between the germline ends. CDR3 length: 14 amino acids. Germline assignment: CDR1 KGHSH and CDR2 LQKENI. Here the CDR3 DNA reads TGTGCCAGCTCACCACCGAGTAGCCTCCATGGCTACACCTTC. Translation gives CASSPPSSLHGYTF.

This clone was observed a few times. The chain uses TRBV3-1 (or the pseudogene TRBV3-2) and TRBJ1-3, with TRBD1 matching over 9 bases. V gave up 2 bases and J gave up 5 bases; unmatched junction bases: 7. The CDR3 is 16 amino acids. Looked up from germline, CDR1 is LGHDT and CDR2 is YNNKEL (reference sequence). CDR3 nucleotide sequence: TGTGCCAGCAGCCAACCATCCGGACAGGGGAGAAACACCATATATTTT. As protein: CASSQPSGQGRNTIYF.

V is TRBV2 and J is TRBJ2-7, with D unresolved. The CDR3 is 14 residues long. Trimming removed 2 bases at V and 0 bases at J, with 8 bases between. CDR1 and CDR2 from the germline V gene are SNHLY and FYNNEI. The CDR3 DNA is TGTGCCAGCAGTGAAACGGCAGGCTCCTACGAGCAGTACTTC. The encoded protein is CASSETAGSYEQYF.

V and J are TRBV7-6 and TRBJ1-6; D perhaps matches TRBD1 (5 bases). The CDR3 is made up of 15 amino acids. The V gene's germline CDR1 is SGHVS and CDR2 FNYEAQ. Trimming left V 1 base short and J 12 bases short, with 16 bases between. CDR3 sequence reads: CASSLDGGGSLPLHF. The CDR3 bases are TGTGCCAGCAGCTTAGACGGGGGGGGTTCGCTACCCCTCCACTTT.

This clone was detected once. In nucleotides, the CDR3 is TGTGCCAGCAGATCTCGAGACGGGAGGGGTTACGAGACCCAGTACTTC. It yields the protein CASRSRDGRGYETQYF. This chain connects TRBV28 to TRBJ2-5; TRBD2 matches at 8 bases. The V gene end was trimmed by 6 bases and the J gene end by 5 bases; junction bases not matched to a gene: 14. Germline V gives CDR1 MDHEN, CDR2 SYDVKM. CDR3 size: 16 residues.

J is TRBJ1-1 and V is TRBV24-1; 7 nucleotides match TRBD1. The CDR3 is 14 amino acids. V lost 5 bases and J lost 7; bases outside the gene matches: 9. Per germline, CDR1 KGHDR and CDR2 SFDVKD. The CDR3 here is CATSGGVQGFEAFF. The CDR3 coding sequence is TGTGCCACCAGTGGTGGGGTACAGGGGTTTGAAGCTTTCTTT.

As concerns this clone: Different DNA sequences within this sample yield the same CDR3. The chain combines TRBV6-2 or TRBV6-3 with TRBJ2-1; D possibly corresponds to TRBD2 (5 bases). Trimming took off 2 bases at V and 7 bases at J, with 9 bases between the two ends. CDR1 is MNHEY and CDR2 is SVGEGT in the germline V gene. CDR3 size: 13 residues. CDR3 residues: CASSYGRGNEQFF. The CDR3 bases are TGTGCCAGCAGTTACGGGAGAGGTAATGAGCAGTTCTTC.

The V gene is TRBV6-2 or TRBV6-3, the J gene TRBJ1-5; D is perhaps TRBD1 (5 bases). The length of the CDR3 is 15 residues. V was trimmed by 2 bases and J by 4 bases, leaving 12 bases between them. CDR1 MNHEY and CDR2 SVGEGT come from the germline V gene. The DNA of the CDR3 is TGTGCCAGCAGTTACCCACCGGGGGGGAATCAGCCCCAGCATTTT. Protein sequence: CASSYPPGGNQPQHF.

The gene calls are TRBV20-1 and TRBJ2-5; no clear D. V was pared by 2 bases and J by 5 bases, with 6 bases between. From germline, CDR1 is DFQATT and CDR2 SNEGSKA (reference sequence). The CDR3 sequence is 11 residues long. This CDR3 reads CSARIPETQYF. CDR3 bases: TGCAGTGCTAGAATCCCGGAGACCCAGTACTTC.

The CDR3 coding sequence is TGCGCCAGCAGCCAAGATCACGATGGCCCCACCTACGAGCAGTACTTC. Translation gives CASSQDHDGPTYEQYF. The chain joins TRBV4-1 to TRBJ2-7; D is unclear. Trimming pared 0 bases from V and 2 bases from J, leaving 14 bases between. Per germline, CDR1 MGHRA and CDR2 YSYEKL. This CDR3 is built from 16 residues.

CDR3 residues: CASSQQGLTYEQYF. The CDR3 nucleotides read TGTGCCAGCTCACAACAGGGCTTGACCTACGAGCAGTACTTC. The chain is built from TRBV18 and TRBJ2-7; D possibly corresponds to TRBD1 (6 bases). CDR1 and CDR2 (germline): KGHSH, LQKENI. V was clipped by 4 bases and J by 2 bases, with 12 bases between them. The CDR3 has 14 residues. Together with reference TRBV18 and TRBJ2-7, the CDR3 gives the full variable domain: NAGVMQNPRHLVRRRGQEARLRCSPMKGHSHVYWYRQLPEEGLKFMVYLQKENIIDESGMPKERFSAEFPKEGPSILRIQQVVRGDSAAYFCASSQQGLTYEQYFGPGTRLTVT.

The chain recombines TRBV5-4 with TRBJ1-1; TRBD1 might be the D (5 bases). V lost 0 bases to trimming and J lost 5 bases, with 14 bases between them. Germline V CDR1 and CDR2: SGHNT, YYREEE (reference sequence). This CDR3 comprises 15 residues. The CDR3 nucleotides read TGTGCCAGCAGCTTGGCTCGGCAGGGTGGGACTGAAGCTTTCTTT. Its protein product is CASSLARQGGTEAFF.

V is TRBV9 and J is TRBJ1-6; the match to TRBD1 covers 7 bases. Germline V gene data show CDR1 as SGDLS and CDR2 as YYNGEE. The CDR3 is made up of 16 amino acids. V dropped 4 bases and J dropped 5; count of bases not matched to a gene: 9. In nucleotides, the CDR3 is TGTGCCAGCAGCCGTAGACAGGGAACGGATAATTCACCCCTCCACTTT. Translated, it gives CASSRRQGTDNSPLHF.